This TCR beta chain stems from a study of beta chain features in type 1 diabetes. Findings of the study overall: Shorter TCRB CDR3s, moderately but significantly so, marked every one of the four CD4+ subsets in Type 1 diabetes patients. The study found that naive, central memory and Treg TCRB repertoires appeared more similar in patients than in healthy donors.

Every bit of the isolated RNA underwent reverse transcription, so sequencing read expressed TCRB transcripts. Produced via immunoSEQ multiplex PCR; TCRdb's table is partial and in-frame only. The sample consists of around 250,000 clones, roughly a quarter of them appearing once. Germline assignment: CDR1 SEHNR and CDR2 FQNEAQ (reference sequence). V was clipped by 5 bases and J by 4 bases, with 15 bases between them. The CDR3 totals 14 residues. This clone was observed a handful of times. Its target is not known. This receptor was taken from a woman aged 30 to 39 with type 1 diabetes. Sequencing was performed on naive CD4+ T cells from blood. V gene TRBV7-9 combines with J gene TRBJ2-7, with D perhaps matching TRBD1 (6 bases). The CDR3 region has the DNA TGTGCCAGCAGCCTACCGGGCCAGGGGTACGAGCAGTACTTC. Translated: CASSLPGQGYEQYF. Using reference TRBV7-9 and TRBJ2-7 for the parts outside the CDR3, the full variable domain is DTGVSQNPRHKITKRGQNVTFRCDPISEHNRLYWYRQTLGQGPEFLTYFQNEAQLEKSRLLSDRFSAERPKGSFSTLEIQRTEQGDSAMYLCASSLPGQGYEQYFGPGTRLTVT.